A single sample gave rise to the 29 T cell receptor beta chains below, sequenced in a study of cytomegalovirus exposure and HLA in healthy donors. Here immunoSEQ multiplex PCR was the method, and the copy in TCRdb shows in-frame clones only, minus some. The sample records some 170,000 clones, 87% being singletons. The sequencing sample was made of PBMCs. These receptors were collected from a woman under 40 in good health and CMV-seronegative.

This clone was observed once. This chain uses TRBV9 with TRBJ2-1; TRBD2 aligns across 9 bases. From germline, CDR1 is SGDLS and CDR2 YYNGEE. Trimming removed 3 bases from V and 11 bases from J; junction bases left unmatched: 9. The CDR3 totals 14 residues. The chain's CDR3 is CASSGRGRGGKQFF. In DNA form, the CDR3 reads TGTGCCAGCAGCGGTCGCGGGCGGGGGGGGAAGCAGTTCTTC.

The chain links TRBV5-1 to TRBJ1-4; D possibly corresponds to TRBD1 (5 bases). The CDR3 is made up of 15 amino acids. CDR1 is SGHRS and CDR2 is YFSETQ in the germline V gene. V was clipped by 1 base and J by 2 bases, with 9 bases between them. In DNA form, the CDR3 reads TGCGCCAGCAGCTTGACCAGGGCCACTAATGAAAAACTGTTTTTT. The encoded protein is CASSLTRATNEKLFF. Using reference TRBV5-1 and TRBJ1-4 for the parts outside the CDR3, the full variable domain is KAGVTQTPRYLIKTRGQQVTLSCSPISGHRSVSWYQQTPGQGLQFLFEYFSETQRNKGNFPGRFSGRQFSNSRSEMNVSTLELGDSALYLCASSLTRATNEKLFFGSGTQLSVL.

The V gene is TRBV5-4, the J gene TRBJ2-2; D gene unclear. Germline loops: CDR1 SGHNT, CDR2 YYREEE (reference sequence). This CDR3 is built from 12 residues. Trimming took 4 bases from V and 7 from J, leaving 8 bases between them. CDR3 amino acids: CASSLVGGELFF. The CDR3 DNA follows: TGTGCCAGCAGCCTAGTAGGCGGGGAGCTGTTTTTT.

The chain is built from TRBV9 and TRBJ2-7, with unresolved D. The V gene lost 4 bases and the J gene lost 0 bases, with 5 bases spanning the gap. CDR1 SGDLS and CDR2 YYNGEE come from the germline V gene. The CDR3 has 12 amino acids. CDR3 region: CASSFLSYEQYF. The CDR3 region has the DNA TGTGCCAGCAGCTTCCTCTCCTACGAGCAGTACTTC.

This clone was found a few times. This chain connects TRBV19 to TRBJ1-1; D is possibly TRBD1 (6 bases). Germline V gene data show CDR1 as LNHDA and CDR2 as SQIVND (reference sequence). The CDR3 runs 12 residues. The V gene lost 8 bases and the J gene lost 6 bases, with 13 bases spanning the gap. This CDR3 reads CASRGGRAEAFF. The CDR3 nucleotides read TGTGCCAGTCGGGGGGGGCGAGCTGAAGCTTTCTTT.

The rearrangement joins TRBV19 to TRBJ2-2, with D perhaps TRBD1 (5 bases). The germline V and J ends were trimmed by 2 bases and 2 bases, with 15 bases remaining between them. This CDR3 has 17 residues. Germline CDR1 and CDR2: LNHDA and SQIVND (reference sequence). CDR3 coding DNA: TGTGCCAGTAGTATAACTTTGGGGCGGACCAACACCGGGGAGCTGTTTTTT. Translating gives CASSITLGRTNTGELFF. The full variable domain, its missing parts supplied by reference TRBV19 and TRBJ2-2, is DGGITQSPKYLFRKEGQNVTLSCEQNLNHDAMYWYRQDPGQGLRLIYYSQIVNDFQKGDIAEGYSVSREKKESFPLTVTSAQKNPTAFYLCASSITLGRTNTGELFFGEGSRLTVL.

This chain connects TRBV2 to TRBJ2-7; 11 nucleotides agree with TRBD2. The CDR3 runs 15 residues. V shed 5 bases, J shed 2 bases, and the junction held 5 bases outside the gene matches. Germline V CDR1 and CDR2: SNHLY, FYNNEI. In nucleotides, the CDR3 is TGTGCCAGCAGTTATCTAGCGGGGGGAACCTACGAGCAGTACTTC. The encoded protein is CASSYLAGGTYEQYF. The variable domain in full, with the rest retrieved from reference TRBV2 and TRBJ2-7, is EPEVTQTPSHQVTQMGQEVILRCVPISNHLYFYWYRQILGQKVEFLVSFYNNEISEKSEIFDDQFSVERPDGSNFTLKIRSTKLEDSAMYFCASSYLAGGTYEQYFGPGTRLTVT.

The rearrangement links TRBV11-2 to TRBJ1-3; D uncertain. Germline V gene data show CDR1 as SGHAT and CDR2 as FQNNGV. This CDR3 region has 14 residues. V lost 5 bases and J 0 bases, leaving 8 bases between the germline ends. CDR3 DNA: TGTGCCAGCAGCCCAAGACTCTCTGGAAACACCATATATTTT. It encodes CASSPRLSGNTIYF.

This chain links TRBV30 with TRBJ1-3; a weak D match, TRBD1 (6 bases). The CDR3 spans 13 residues. The V gene's germline CDR1 is GTSNPN and CDR2 SVGIG (reference sequence). V shed 5 bases and J shed 2 bases, with 10 bases lying between them. CDR3 nucleotide sequence: TGTGCCTGGGTTCACAGGGCTGGAAACACCATATATTTT. Amino acid sequence: CAWVHRAGNTIYF.

The CDR3 is CASSLVGGVFYEQYF. Here the CDR3 DNA reads TGTGCCAGCAGCTTGGTAGGGGGCGTCTTCTACGAGCAGTACTTC. The chain uses TRBV5-6 and TRBJ2-7; 7 bases map to TRBD1. This CDR3 is 15 amino acids long. Germline CDR1 SGHDT, CDR2 YYEEEE. V lost 0 bases, J lost 3 bases, and 6 bases stayed unmatched.

This rearrangement joins TRBV9 to TRBJ2-1; weak D call: TRBD1 (7 bases). The CDR3 covers 15 residues. From germline, CDR1 is SGDLS and CDR2 YYNGEE. V was trimmed by 0 bases and J by 5 bases, leaving 12 bases between them. The CDR3: CASSVAGGLHNEQFF. CDR3 in DNA: TGTGCCAGCAGCGTAGCAGGGGGACTCCACAATGAGCAGTTCTTC.

The V call is TRBV7-8, the J call TRBJ2-7, with D maybe TRBD2 (5 bases). Trimming pared 2 bases from V and 2 bases from J, leaving 16 bases between. The germline gives CDR1 SGHVS, CDR2 FQNEAQ. This CDR3 has 16 amino acids. This CDR3 reads CASSLLSLGRPYEQYF. In DNA form, the CDR3 reads TGTGCCAGCAGCTTACTTTCCCTTGGGAGACCCTACGAGCAGTACTTC. Full variable domain (outside the CDR3, taken from reference TRBV7-8 and TRBJ2-7): GAGVSQSPRYKVAKRGQDVALRCDPISGHVSLFWYQQALGQGPEFLTYFQNEAQLDKSGLPSDRFFAERPEGSVSTLKIQRTQQEDSAVYLCASSLLSLGRPYEQYFGPGTRLTVT.

The gene calls are TRBV6-5 and TRBJ2-1; 8 bases align to TRBD1. The CDR3 sequence is 15 residues long. Trimming removed 7 bases from V and 4 bases from J; junction bases left unmatched: 9. The germline CDR1 and CDR2 sequences are MNHEY and SVGAGI. The CDR3 here is CASTPGQAIYNEQFF. The CDR3 nucleotides read TGTGCCAGCACCCCGGGACAGGCTATATACAATGAGCAGTTCTTC.

The rearrangement uses TRBV10-3 and TRBJ1-1; D call uncertain. Germline-derived CDR1 and CDR2 are ENHRY and SYGVKD. This CDR3 has 15 residues. V dropped 3 bases and J dropped 4 bases, with 15 bases sitting between them. The CDR3 DNA follows: TGTGCCATCAGTGACCTGTACGACACTGGCACTGAAGCTTTCTTT. Translating gives CAISDLYDTGTEAFF.

The chain combines TRBV9 with TRBJ2-3, with D perhaps matching TRBD2 (5 bases). V shed 4 bases and J shed 7 bases, with 22 bases lying between them. The CDR3 is 16 residues long. Per the germline V gene, CDR1 is SGDLS and CDR2 is YYNGEE. CDR3: CASSPSSRLPRHTQYF. The CDR3 DNA sequence: TGTGCCAGCAGCCCCTCATCACGACTACCAAGGCATACGCAGTATTTT.

This chain joins TRBV4-3 and TRBJ2-7, with 7 bases matching TRBD1. The CDR3 is made up of 15 amino acids. Trimming cost V 2 bases and J 4 bases; bases outside gene matches: 8. CDR1 is LGHNA, CDR2 YSLEER, per germline. The CDR3 nucleotides are TGCGCCAGCAGCCAAAACGTAGGGACAGCTTACGAGCAGTACTTC. Amino acids: CASSQNVGTAYEQYF.

In regard to this clone: Other DNA sequences in this sample translate to the same CDR3. The chain uses TRBV5-1 and TRBJ2-7; D possibly corresponds to TRBD2 (6 bases). Trimming stripped 2 bases from V and 1 base from J, with 10 bases between. This CDR3 is 14 amino acids long. Germline V lookup: CDR1 SGHRS, CDR2 YFSETQ. The CDR3 reads CASSFGGLSYEQYF. CDR3 nucleotide sequence: TGCGCCAGCAGCTTCGGGGGACTTTCCTACGAGCAGTACTTC.

This clone was observed a few times. The chain combines TRBV6-1 with TRBJ2-7; D unresolved. With 2 bases removed from V and 0 bases from J, the gap between germline ends came to 8 bases. The CDR3 is 14 amino acids. Germline lookup yields CDR1 MNHNS and CDR2 SASEGT. DNA of the CDR3: TGTGCCAGCAGTGAAAACTACCTCTCCTACGAGCAGTACTTC. Its translation: CASSENYLSYEQYF.

This clone appeared once. The V and J genes are TRBV2 and TRBJ2-3; 12 nucleotides align to TRBD2. Losses at the gene ends were 9 bases for V and 6 bases for J; bases not matched to a gene: 10. This CDR3 spans 15 amino acids. Per the germline V gene, CDR1 is SNHLY and CDR2 is FYNNEI. CDR3 amino acids: CARKKSSGGADTQYF. In DNA form, the CDR3 reads TGTGCCAGAAAAAAGTCTAGCGGGGGGGCGGATACGCAGTATTTT.

This CDR3 reads CASSLSLTATNEKLFF. CDR3 bases: TGTGCCAGCAGCTTAAGCCTCACCGCAACTAATGAAAAACTGTTTTTT. This sequence joins TRBV7-9 and TRBJ1-4; unclear D gene. The germline V and J ends were trimmed by 2 bases and 0 bases, with 10 bases remaining between them. Germline V lookup: CDR1 SEHNR, CDR2 FQNEAQ (reference sequence). CDR3 size: 16 residues.

This chain connects TRBV5-1 to TRBJ2-7; D perhaps matches TRBD1 (6 bases). Germline V gives CDR1 SGHRS, CDR2 YFSETQ. The V end lost 2 bases, the J end lost 5 bases, and 11 bases lay between the germline ends. This CDR3 has 13 residues. In nucleotides, the CDR3 is TGCGCCAGCAGCTTTGCAAACAGGGACGAGCAGTACTTC. Its translation is CASSFANRDEQYF.

The gene calls are TRBV6-1 and TRBJ2-7; weak D call: TRBD1 (6 bases). The germline V gene has CDR1 MNHNS and CDR2 SASEGT. Trimming left V 3 bases short and J 3 bases short, with 12 bases between. CDR3 length equals 14 residues. CDR3 amino acids: CASSEAGTSYEQYF. DNA for the CDR3: TGTGCCAGCAGTGAGGCCGGGACAAGCTACGAGCAGTACTTC.

The chain combines TRBV4-1 with TRBJ1-2; D perhaps matches TRBD1 (6 bases). V was trimmed by 1 base and J by 8 bases, leaving 14 bases between them. This CDR3 region has 14 residues. Per the germline V gene, CDR1 is MGHRA and CDR2 is YSYEKL. The CDR3 is CASSQAGQLEGYTF. CDR3 in DNA: TGCGCCAGCAGCCAAGCCGGACAGCTGGAAGGCTACACCTTC.

The chain joins TRBV5-6 to TRBJ2-3, with 12 bases that match TRBD2. This CDR3 region has 15 residues. Germline V gene sequence: CDR1 SGHDT, CDR2 YYEEEE. V lost 4 bases to trimming and J lost 1 base; unmatched junction nucleotides: 1. The CDR3 region has the DNA TGTGCCAGCAGCCGACTAGCGGGGGGCACAGATACGCAGTATTTT. Residues: CASSRLAGGTDTQYF.

The gene calls are TRBV19 and TRBJ1-2, with D possibly being TRBD1 (5 bases). V shed 5 bases and J shed 7 bases, with 17 bases lying between them. The germline V gene encodes CDR1 LNHDA and CDR2 SQIVND (reference sequence). CDR3 length: 14 residues. CDR3 in DNA: TGTGCCAGTAGTTCTTTACAGGTATCGGGTGGCTACACCTTC. Translation gives CASSSLQVSGGYTF.

The chain is built from TRBV2 and TRBJ2-3; 8 bases are a match to TRBD2. CDR1 SNHLY and CDR2 FYNNEI come from the germline V gene. The length of the CDR3 is 14 residues. V lost 6 bases and J lost 4; bases outside the gene matches: 6. This CDR3 is CASRGTRGADTQYF. The CDR3 coding sequence is TGTGCCAGCAGGGGGACGCGGGGGGCAGATACGCAGTATTTT. Full variable domain (missing parts from reference TRBV2 and TRBJ2-3): EPEVTQTPSHQVTQMGQEVILRCVPISNHLYFYWYRQILGQKVEFLVSFYNNEISEKSEIFDDQFSVERPDGSNFTLKIRSTKLEDSAMYFCASRGTRGADTQYFGPGTRLTVL.

The J gene is TRBJ1-2, the V gene TRBV13, with 8 bases aligning to TRBD1. The length of the CDR3 is 14 residues. With 4 bases clipped from V and 7 bases from J, the junction kept 8 bases outside the gene matches. Germline CDR1 reads PRHDT; CDR2 reads FYEKMQ (reference sequence). In DNA, the CDR3 is TGTGCCAGCAGCTCGAGGACAGGGAATGCTGGCTACACCTTC. It is translated as CASSSRTGNAGYTF.

This clone was observed once. The chain recombines TRBV6-1 with TRBJ1-1; D gene unclear. The CDR3 covers 10 residues. Germline CDR1 and CDR2: MNHNS and SASEGT. Trimming pared 4 bases from V and 7 bases from J, leaving 4 bases between. The CDR3 sequence is CASSGGEAFF. The CDR3 region has the DNA TGTGCCAGCAGTGGAGGTGAAGCTTTCTTT.

This chain joins TRBV7-8 and TRBJ1-6; 8 bases are a match to TRBD1. CDR3 length: 16 amino acids. V was pared by 2 bases and J by 6 bases, with 6 bases of the junction left unmatched. The germline gives CDR1 SGHVS, CDR2 FQNEAQ. Written as DNA, the CDR3 is TGTGCCAGCAGCTTACTAATACAGGGGGGTAATTCACCCCTCCACTTT. Amino acid sequence: CASSLLIQGGNSPLHF.